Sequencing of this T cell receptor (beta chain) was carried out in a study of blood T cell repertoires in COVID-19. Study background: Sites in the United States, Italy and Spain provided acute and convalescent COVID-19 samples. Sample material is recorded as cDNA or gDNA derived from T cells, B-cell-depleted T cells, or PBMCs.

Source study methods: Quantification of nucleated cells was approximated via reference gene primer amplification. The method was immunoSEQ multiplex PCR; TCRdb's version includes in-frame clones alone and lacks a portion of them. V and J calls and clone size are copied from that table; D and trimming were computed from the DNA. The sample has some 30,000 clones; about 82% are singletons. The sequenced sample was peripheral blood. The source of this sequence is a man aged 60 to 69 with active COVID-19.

The CDR3 DNA reads TGTGCCACCAGCAGGAGGACAGGGGAACGTATCCACCCCCCGGGGCTGTTTTTT. Translating it yields CATSRRTGERIHPPGLFF. The chain couples TRBV15 to TRBJ1-4; TRBD1 aligns across 9 bases. CDR3 length equals 18 residues. The V segment lost 3 bases and the J segment 14 bases; nucleotides outside the gene matches: 22. Germline V CDR1 and CDR2: LNHNV, YYDKDF (reference sequence).